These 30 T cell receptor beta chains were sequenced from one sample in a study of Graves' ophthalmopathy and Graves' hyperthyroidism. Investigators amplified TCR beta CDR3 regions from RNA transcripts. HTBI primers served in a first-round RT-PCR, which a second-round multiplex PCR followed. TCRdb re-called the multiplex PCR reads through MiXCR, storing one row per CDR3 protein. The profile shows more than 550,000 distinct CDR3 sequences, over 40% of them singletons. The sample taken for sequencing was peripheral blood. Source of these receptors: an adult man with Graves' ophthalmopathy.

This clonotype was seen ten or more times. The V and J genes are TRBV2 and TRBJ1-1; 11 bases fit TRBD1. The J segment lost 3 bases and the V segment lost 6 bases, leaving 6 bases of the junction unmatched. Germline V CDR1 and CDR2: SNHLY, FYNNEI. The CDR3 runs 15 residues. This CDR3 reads CASRFWDRGDTEAFF. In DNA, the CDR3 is TGTGCCAGCAGATTTTGGGACAGGGGGGACACTGAAGCTTTCTTT.

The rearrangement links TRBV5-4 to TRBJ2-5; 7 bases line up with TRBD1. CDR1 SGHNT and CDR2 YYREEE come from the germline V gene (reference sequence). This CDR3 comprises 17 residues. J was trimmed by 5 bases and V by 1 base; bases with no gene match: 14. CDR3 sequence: CASSLPPGTEDKETQYF. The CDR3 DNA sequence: TGTGCCAGCAGCTTGCCCCCAGGGACAGAGGACAAGGAGACCCAGTACTTC.

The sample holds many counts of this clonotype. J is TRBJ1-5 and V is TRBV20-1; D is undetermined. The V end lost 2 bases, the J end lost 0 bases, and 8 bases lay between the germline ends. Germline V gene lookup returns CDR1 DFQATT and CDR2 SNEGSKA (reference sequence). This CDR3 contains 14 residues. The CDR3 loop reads CSARRGGSNQPQHF. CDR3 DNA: TGCAGTGCTAGACGGGGTGGTAGCAATCAGCCCCAGCATTTT.

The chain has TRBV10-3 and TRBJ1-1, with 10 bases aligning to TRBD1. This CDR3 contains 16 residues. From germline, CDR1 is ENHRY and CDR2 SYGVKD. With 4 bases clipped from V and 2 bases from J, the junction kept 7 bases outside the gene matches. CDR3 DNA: TGTGCCATCAGTGCCGACAGGGGGCAAGGCAACACTGAAGCTTTCTTT. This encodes CAISADRGQGNTEAFF.

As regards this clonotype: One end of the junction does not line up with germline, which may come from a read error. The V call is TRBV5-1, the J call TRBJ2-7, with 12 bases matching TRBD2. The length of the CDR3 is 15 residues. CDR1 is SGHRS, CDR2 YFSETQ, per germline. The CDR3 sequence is CASSQTSGSAYEQYF. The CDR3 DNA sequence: TGTGCCAGCAGCCAGACTAGCGGGAGCGCCTACGAGCAGTACTTC.

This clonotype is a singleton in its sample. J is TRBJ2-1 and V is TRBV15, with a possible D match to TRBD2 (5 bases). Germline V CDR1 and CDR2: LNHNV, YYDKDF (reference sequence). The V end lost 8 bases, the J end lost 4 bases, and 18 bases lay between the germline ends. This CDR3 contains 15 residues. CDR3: CATGQRSTYYNEQFF. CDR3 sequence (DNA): TGTGCCACCGGTCAGCGGAGCACTTATTACAATGAGCAGTTCTTC.

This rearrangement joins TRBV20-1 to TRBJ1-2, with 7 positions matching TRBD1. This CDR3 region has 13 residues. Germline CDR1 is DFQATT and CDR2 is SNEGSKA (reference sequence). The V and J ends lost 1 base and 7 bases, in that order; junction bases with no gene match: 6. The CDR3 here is CSARGGDRCGYTF. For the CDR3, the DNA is TGCAGTGCTAGAGGCGGGGACAGATGTGGCTACACCTTC.

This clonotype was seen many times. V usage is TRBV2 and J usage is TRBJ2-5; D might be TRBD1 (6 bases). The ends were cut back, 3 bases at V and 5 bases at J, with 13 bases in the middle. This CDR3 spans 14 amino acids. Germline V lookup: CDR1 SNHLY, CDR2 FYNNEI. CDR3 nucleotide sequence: TGTGCCAGCAGTGACCAGGGGAAATCGGAGACCCAGTACTTC. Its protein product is CASSDQGKSETQYF.

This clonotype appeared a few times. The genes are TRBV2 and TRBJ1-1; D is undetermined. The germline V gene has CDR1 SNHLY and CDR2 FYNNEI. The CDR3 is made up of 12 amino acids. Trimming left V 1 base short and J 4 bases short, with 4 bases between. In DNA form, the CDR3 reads TGTGCCAGCAGTGAAGGGGCCACTGAAGCTTTCTTT. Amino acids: CASSEGATEAFF.

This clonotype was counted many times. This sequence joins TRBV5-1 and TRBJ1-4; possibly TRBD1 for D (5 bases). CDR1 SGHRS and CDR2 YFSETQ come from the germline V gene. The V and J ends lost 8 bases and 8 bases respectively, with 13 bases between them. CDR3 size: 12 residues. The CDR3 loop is CASRRGQEKLFF. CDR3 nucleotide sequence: TGCGCCAGTCGACGGGGCCAGGAAAAACTGTTTTTT.

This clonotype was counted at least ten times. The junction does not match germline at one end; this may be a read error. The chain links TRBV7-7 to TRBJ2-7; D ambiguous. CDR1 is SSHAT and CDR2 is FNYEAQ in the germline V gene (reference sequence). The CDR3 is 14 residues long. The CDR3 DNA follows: TGTGCTAGCATCAGTCGGCCGCCTCCTTACGAGCAGTACTTC. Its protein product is CASISRPPPYEQYF.

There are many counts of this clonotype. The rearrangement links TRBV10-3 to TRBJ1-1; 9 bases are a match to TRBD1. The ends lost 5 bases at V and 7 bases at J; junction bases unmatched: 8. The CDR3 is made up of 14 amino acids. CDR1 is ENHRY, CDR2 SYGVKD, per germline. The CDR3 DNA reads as TGTGCCATCAGTCACCCTGACAGGGGGAGTGAAGCTTTCTTT. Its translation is CAISHPDRGSEAFF.

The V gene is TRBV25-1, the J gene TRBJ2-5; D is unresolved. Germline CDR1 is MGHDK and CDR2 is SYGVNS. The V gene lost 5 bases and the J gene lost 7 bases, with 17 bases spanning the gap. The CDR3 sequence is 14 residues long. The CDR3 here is CASSYRHAGVTQYF. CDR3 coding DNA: TGTGCCAGCAGTTACAGACATGCCGGAGTGACCCAGTACTTC.

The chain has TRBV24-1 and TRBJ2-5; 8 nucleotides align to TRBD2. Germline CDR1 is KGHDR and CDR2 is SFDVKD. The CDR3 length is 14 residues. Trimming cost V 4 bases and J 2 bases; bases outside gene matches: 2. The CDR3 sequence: CATSDPGGQETQYF. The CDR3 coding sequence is TGTGCCACCAGTGACCCGGGAGGGCAAGAGACCCAGTACTTC.

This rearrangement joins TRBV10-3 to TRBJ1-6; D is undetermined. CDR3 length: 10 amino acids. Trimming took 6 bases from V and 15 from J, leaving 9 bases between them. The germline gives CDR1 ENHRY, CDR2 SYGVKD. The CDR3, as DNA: TGTGCCATCAGGAATGCAGGCCTCCACTTT. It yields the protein CAIRNAGLHF.

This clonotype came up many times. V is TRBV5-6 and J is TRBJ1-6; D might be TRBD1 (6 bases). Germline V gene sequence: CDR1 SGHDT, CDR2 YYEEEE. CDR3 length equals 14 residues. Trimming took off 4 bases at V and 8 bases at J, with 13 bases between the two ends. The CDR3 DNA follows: TGTGCCAGCAGCCCTGGAGCAGGGGATTCACCCCTCCACTTT. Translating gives CASSPGAGDSPLHF.

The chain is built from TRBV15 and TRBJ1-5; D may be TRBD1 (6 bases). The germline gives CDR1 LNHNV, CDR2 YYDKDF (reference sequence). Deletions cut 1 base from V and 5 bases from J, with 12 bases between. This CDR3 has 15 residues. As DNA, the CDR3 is TGTGCCACCAGCAGAGCCGGGACATACGATCAGCCCCAGCATTTT. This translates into CATSRAGTYDQPQHF. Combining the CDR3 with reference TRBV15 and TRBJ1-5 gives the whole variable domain DAMVIQNPRYQVTQFGKPVTLSCSQTLNHNVMYWYQQKSSQAPKLLFHYYDKDFNNEADTPDNFQSRRPNTSFCFLDIRSPGLGDTAMYLCATSRAGTYDQPQHFGDGTRLSIL.

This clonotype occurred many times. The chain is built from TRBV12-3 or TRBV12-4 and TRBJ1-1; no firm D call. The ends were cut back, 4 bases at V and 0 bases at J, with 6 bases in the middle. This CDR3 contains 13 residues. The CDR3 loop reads CASSSRMNTEAFF. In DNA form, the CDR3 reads TGTGCCAGCAGTTCTCGAATGAACACTGAAGCTTTCTTT.

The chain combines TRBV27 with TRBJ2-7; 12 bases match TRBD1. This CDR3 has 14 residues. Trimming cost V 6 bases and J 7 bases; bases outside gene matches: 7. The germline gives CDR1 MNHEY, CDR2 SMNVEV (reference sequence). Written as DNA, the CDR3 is TGTGCCAGCAGGATGGGACAGGGGGCGAGAGAGCAGTACTTC. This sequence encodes CASRMGQGAREQYF.

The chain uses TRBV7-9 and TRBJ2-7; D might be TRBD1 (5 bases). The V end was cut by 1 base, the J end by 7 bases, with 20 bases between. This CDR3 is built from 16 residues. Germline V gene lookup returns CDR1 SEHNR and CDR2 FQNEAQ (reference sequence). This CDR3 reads CASSLGPSGANGEQYF. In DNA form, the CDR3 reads TGTGCCAGCAGCTTAGGTCCCTCTGGGGCCAACGGAGAGCAGTACTTC.

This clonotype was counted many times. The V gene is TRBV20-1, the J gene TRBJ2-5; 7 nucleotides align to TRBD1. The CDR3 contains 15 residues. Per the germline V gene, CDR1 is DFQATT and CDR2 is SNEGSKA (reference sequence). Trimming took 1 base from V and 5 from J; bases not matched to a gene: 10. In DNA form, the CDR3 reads TGCAGTGCTAGAGTGATTCTGACAGGGCGGGAGACCCAGTACTTC. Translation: CSARVILTGRETQYF.

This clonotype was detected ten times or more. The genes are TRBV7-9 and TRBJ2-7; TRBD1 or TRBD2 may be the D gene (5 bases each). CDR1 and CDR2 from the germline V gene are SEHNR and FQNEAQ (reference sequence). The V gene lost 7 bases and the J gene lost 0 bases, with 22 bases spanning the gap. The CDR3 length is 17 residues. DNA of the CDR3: TGTGCCAGCACGACGGGGCCCCCCGGACATTACTCCTACGAGCAGTACTTC. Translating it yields CASTTGPPGHYSYEQYF.

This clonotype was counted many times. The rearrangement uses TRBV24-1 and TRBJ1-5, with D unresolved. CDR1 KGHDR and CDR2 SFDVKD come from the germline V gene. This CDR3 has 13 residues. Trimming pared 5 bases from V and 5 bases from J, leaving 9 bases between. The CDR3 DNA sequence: TGTGCCACCAGTGCCACTTCGGATCAGCCCCAGCATTTT. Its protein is CATSATSDQPQHF.

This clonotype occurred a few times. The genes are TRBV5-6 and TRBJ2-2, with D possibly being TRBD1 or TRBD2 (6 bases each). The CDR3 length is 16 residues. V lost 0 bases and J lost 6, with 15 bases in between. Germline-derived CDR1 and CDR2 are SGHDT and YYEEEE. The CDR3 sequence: CASSLGGAAESGELFF. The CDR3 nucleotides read TGTGCCAGCAGCTTGGGGGGGGCTGCGGAGTCCGGGGAGCTGTTTTTT. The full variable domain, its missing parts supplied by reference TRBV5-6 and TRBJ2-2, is DAGVTQSPTHLIKTRGQQVTLRCSPKSGHDTVSWYQQALGQGPQFIFQYYEEEERQRGNFPDRFSGHQFPNYSSELNVNALLLGDSALYLCASSLGGAAESGELFFGEGSRLTVL.

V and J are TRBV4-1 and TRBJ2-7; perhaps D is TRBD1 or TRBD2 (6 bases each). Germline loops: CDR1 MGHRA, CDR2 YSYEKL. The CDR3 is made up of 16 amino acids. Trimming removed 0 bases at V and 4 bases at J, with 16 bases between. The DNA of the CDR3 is TGCGCCAGCAGCCAAGATCGGGGGACAATTACGTACGAGCAGTACTTC. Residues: CASSQDRGTITYEQYF.

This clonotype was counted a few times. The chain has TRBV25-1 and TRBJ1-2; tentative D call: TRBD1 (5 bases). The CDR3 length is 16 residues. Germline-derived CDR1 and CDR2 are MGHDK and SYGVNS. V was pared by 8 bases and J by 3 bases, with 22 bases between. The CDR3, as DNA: TGTGCCAGCGTTGAAGATGGCGGGGAAGGGGACTATGGCTACACCTTC. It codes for CASVEDGGEGDYGYTF.

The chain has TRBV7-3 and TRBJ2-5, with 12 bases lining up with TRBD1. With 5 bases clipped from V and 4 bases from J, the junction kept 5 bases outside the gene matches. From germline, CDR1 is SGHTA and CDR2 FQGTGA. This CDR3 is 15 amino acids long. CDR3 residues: CASSDGTGGGETQYF. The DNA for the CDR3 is TGTGCCAGCAGCGACGGGACAGGGGGCGGAGAGACCCAGTACTTC.

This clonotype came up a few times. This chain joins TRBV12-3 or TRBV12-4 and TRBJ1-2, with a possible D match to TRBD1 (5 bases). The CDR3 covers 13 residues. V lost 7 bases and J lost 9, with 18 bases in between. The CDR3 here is CASISRSGGSYTF. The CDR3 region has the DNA TGTGCCAGCATCTCCCGGTCTGGGGGGAGCTACACCTTC.

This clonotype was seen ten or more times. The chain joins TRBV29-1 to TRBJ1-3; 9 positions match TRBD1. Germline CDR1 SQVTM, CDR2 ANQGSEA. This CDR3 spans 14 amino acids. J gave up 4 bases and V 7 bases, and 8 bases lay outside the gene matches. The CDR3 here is CSAKDRGVGNTIYF. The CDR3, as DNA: TGCAGCGCCAAGGACAGGGGAGTGGGAAACACCATATATTTT.

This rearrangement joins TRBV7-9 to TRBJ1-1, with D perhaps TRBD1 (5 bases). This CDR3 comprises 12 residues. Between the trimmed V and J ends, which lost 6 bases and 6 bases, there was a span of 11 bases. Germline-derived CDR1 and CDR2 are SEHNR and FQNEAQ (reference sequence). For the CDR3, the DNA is TGTGCCAGCAGTTCAGGGCTGTCTGAAGCTTTCTTT. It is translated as CASSSGLSEAFF.